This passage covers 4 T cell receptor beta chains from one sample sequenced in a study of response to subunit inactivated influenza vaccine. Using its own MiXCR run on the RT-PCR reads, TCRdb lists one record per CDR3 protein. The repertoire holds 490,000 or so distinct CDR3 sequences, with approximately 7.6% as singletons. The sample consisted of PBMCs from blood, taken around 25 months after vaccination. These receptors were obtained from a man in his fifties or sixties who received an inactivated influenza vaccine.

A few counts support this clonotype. The CDR3 reads CSASREKVFF. The CDR3 DNA follows: TGCAGTGCTAGCAGGGAGAAGGTTTTCTTT. The chain combines TRBV20-1 with TRBJ1-1, with D tentatively TRBD1 (5 bases). V shed 3 bases and J shed 13 bases, with 12 bases lying between them. The CDR3 extends over 10 amino acids. Germline CDR1 and CDR2: DFQATT and SNEGSKA (reference sequence).

Here the CDR3 DNA reads TGTGCCAGCAGCGTGGACAGGGGGCTGCAGTTCTTC. Translating gives CASSVDRGLQFF. V gene TRBV9 combines with J gene TRBJ2-1; 11 bases align to TRBD1. The junction had 1 base not matched to a gene; V was cut back by 2 bases and J by 12 bases. This CDR3 is built from 12 residues. Germline V lookup: CDR1 SGDLS, CDR2 YYNGEE.

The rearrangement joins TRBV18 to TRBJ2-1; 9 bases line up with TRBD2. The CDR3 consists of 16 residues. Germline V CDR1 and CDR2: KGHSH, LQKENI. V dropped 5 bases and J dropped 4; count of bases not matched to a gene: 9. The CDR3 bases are TGTGCCAGCTCAACTTTAGCGGGAGAGTCATACAATGAGCAGTTCTTC. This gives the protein CASSTLAGESYNEQFF. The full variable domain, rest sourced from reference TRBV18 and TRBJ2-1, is NAGVMQNPRHLVRRRGQEARLRCSPMKGHSHVYWYRQLPEEGLKFMVYLQKENIIDESGMPKERFSAEFPKEGPSILRIQQVVRGDSAAYFCASSTLAGESYNEQFFGPGTRLTVL.

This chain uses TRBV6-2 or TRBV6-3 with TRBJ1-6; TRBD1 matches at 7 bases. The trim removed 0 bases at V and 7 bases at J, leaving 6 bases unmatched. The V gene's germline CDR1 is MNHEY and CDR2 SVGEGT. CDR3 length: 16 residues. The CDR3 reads CASSYSMTGQNSPLHF. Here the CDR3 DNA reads TGTGCCAGCAGTTACTCGATGACAGGGCAAAATTCACCCCTCCACTTT.